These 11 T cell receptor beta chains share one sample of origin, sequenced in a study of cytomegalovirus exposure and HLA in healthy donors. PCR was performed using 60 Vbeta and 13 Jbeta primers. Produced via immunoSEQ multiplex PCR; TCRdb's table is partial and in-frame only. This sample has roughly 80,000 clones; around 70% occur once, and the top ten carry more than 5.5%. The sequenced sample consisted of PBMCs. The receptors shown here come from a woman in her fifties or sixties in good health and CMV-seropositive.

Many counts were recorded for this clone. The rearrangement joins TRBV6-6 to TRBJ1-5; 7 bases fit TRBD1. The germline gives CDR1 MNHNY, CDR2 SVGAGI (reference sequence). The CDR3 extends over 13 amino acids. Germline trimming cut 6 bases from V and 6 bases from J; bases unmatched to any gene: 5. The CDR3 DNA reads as TGTGCCAGCAGCCCGACAGGGATTCAGCCCCAGCATTTT. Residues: CASSPTGIQPQHF.

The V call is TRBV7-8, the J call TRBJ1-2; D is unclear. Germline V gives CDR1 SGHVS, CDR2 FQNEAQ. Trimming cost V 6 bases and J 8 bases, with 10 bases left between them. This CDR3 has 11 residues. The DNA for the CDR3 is TGTGCCAGCAGTCGACTCGGGGGCTACACCTTC. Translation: CASSRLGGYTF.

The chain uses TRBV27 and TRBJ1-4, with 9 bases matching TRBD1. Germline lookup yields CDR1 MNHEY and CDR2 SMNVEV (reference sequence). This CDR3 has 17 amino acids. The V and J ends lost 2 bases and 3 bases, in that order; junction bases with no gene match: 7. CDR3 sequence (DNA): TGTGCCAGCAGTTTAAGGGGACAGGGCTTCCCTAATGAAAAACTGTTTTTT. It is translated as CASSLRGQGFPNEKLFF.

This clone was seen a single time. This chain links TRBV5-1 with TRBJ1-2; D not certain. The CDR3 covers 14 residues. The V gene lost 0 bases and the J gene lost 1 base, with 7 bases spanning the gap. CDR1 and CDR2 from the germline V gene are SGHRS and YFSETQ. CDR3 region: CASSLGGNNYGYTF. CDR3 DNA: TGCGCCAGCAGCTTGGGAGGGAATAACTATGGCTACACCTTC.

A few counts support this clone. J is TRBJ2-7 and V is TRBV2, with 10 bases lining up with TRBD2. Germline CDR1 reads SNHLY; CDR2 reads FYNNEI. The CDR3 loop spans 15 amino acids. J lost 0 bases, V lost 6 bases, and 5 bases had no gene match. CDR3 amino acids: CASSALAGSSYEQYF. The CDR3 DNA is TGTGCCAGCAGCGCACTAGCGGGAAGCTCCTACGAGCAGTACTTC.

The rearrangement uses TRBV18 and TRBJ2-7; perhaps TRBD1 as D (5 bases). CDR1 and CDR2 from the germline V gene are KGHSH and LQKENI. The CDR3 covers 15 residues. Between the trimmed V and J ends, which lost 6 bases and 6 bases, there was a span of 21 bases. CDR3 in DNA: TGTGCCAGCTCCCGAGGACAACCACCCTCCGCCGAGCAGTACTTC. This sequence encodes CASSRGQPPSAEQYF.

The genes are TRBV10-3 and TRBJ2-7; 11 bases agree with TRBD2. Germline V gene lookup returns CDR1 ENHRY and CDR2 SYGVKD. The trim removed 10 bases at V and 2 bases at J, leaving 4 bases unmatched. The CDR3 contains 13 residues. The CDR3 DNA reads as TGTGCCACCTTAGCGGGAGGGACCTACGAGCAGTACTTC. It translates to CATLAGGTYEQYF.

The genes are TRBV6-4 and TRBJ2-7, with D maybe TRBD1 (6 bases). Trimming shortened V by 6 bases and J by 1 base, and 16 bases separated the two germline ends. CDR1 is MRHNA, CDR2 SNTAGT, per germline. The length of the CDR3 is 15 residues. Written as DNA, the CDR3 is TGTGCCAGCAGCACAGGGACAACTCCTTCCTACGAGCAGTACTTC. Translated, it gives CASSTGTTPSYEQYF.

The CDR3 here is CASSIDLGGEAFF. As DNA, the CDR3 is TGTGCCAGCTCAATCGACTTAGGGGGTGAAGCTTTCTTT. The chain combines TRBV18 with TRBJ1-1; TRBD1 is a possible D gene (6 bases). Germline CDR1 is KGHSH and CDR2 is LQKENI. Trimming cost V 5 bases and J 7 bases, with 14 bases left between them. This CDR3 region has 13 residues.

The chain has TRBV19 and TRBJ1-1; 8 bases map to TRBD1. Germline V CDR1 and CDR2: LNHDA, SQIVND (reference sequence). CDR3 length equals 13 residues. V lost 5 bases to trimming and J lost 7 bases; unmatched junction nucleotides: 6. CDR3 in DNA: TGTGCCAGTAGTGGCGACAGGGGAGGTGAAGCTTTCTTT. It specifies CASSGDRGGEAFF.

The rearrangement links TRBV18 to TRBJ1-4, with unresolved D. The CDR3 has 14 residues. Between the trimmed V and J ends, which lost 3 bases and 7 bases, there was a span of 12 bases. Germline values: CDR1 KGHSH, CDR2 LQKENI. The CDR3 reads CASSPAPGGEKLFF. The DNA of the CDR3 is TGTGCCAGCTCACCTGCACCAGGAGGTGAAAAACTGTTTTTT.